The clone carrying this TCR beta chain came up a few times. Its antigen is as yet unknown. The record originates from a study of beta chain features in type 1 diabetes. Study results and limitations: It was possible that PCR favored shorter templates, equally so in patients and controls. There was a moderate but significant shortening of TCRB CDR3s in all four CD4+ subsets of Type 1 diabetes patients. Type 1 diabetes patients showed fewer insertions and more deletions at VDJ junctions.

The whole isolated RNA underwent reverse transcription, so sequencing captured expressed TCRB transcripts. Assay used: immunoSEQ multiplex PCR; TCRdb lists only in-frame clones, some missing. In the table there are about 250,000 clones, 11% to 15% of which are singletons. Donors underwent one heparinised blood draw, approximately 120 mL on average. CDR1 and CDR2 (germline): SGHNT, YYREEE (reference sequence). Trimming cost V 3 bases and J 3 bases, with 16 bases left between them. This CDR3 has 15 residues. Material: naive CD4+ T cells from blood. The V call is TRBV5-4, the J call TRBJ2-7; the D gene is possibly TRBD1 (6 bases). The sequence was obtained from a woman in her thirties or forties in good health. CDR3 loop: CASSSRPGQSYEQYF. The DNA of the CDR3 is TGTGCCAGCAGCTCTAGGCCCGGACAGAGCTACGAGCAGTACTTC.